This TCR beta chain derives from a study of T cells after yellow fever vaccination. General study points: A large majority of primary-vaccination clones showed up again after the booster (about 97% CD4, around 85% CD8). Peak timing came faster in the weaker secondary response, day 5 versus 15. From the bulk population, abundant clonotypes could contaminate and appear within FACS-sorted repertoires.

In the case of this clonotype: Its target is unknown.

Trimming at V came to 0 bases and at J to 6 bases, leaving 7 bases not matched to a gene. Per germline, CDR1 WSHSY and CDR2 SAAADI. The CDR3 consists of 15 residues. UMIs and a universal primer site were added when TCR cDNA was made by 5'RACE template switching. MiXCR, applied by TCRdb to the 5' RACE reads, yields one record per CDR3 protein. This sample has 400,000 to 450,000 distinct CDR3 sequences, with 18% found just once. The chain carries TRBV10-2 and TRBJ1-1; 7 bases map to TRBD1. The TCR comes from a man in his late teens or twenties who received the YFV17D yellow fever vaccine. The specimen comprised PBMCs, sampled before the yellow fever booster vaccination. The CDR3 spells CASSESAGGSPEAFF. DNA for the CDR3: TGCGCCAGCAGTGAGTCGGCAGGGGGTTCCCCTGAAGCTTTCTTT.